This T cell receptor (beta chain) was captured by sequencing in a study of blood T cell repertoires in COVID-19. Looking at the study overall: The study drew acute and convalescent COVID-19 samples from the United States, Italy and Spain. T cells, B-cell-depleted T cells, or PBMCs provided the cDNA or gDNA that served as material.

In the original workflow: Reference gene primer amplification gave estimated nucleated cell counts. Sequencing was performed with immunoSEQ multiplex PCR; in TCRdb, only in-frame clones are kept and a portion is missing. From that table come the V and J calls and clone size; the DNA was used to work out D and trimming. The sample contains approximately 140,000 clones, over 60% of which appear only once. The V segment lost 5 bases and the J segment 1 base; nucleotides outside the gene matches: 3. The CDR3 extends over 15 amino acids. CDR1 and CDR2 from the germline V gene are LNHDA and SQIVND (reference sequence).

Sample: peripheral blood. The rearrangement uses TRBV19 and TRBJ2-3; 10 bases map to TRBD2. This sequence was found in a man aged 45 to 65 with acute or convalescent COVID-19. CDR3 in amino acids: CASSGGTSGTDTQYF. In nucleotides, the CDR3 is TGTGCCAGTAGTGGGGGGACTAGCGGCACAGATACGCAGTATTTT.